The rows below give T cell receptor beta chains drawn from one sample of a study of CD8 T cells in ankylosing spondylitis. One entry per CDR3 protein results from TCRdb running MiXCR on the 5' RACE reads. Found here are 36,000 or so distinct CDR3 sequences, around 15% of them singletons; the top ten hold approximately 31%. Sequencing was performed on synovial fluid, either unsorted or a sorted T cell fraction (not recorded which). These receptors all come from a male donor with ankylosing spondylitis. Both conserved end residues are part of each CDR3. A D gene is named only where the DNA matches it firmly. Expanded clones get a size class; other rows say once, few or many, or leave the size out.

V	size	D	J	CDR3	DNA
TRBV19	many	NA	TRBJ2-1	CASSIGPLEANEQFF	TGTGCCAGTAGTATCGGTCCCCTAGAGGCCAATGAGCAGTTCTTC
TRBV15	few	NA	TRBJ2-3	CATSRERAKGLLPNTQYF	TGTGCCACCAGCAGAGAAAGGGCGAAGGGACTCCTACCGAATACGCAGTATTTT
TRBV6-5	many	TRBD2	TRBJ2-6	CASSYSPSGRGAGANVLTF	TGTGCCAGCAGTTACTCGCCTAGCGGGAGGGGGGCCGGGGCCAACGTCCTGACTTTC
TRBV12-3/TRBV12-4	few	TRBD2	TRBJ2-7	CASSSGLANYEQYF	TGTGCCAGCAGTTCAGGACTAGCAAACTACGAGCAGTACTTC
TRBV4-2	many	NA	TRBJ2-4	CASSQAGAGKNIQYF	TGTGCCAGCAGCCAAGCCGGGGCCGGTAAAAACATTCAGTACTTC
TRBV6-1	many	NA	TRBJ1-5	CASSEGGGTGHQPQHF	TGTGCCAGCAGTGAAGGAGGGGGAACCGGTCACCAGCCCCAGCATTTT
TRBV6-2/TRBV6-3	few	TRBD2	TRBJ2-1	CASSEMASGRGYEQFF	TGTGCCAGCAGTGAGATGGCCAGCGGGAGAGGGTATGAGCAGTTCTTC
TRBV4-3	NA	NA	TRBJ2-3	CASSPSSTDTQYF	TGCGCCAGCAGCCCTTCTAGCACAGATACGCAGTATTTT
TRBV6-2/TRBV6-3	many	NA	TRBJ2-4	CASSYRGSLKNIQYF	TGTGCCAGCAGTTACCGGGGGTCCCTCAAAAACATTCAGTACTTC
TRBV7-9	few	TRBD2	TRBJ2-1	CASSSQSGSSYNEQFF	TGTGCCAGCAGCTCTCAAAGCGGGAGCTCCTACAATGAGCAGTTCTTC
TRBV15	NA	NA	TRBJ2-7	CATSRSAVAGRYEQYF	TGTGCCACCAGCAGATCCGCCGTGGCAGGGCGCTACGAGCAGTACTTC
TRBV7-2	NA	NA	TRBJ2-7	CASSPTGRIYEQYF	TGTGCCAGCAGCCCCACGGGACGAATCTACGAGCAGTACTTC
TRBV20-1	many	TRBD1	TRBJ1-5	CSAENFGQGEQPQHF	TGCAGTGCTGAAAACTTTGGACAGGGAGAACAGCCCCAGCATTTT
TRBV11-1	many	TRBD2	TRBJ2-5	CASSPRWGGLIEGETQYF	TGTGCCAGCAGCCCCCGGTGGGGGGGTCTAATCGAGGGGGAGACCCAGTACTTC
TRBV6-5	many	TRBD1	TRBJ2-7	CASSSPGQGTYEQYF	TGTGCCAGCAGTTCACCGGGACAGGGGACCTACGAGCAGTACTTC
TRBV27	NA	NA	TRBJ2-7	CASSLLGGYEQYF	TGTGCCAGCAGTCTACTAGGGGGCTACGAGCAGTACTTC
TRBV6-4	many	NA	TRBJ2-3	CASSDRAEDTQYF	TGTGCCAGCAGTGACAGGGCGGAAGATACGCAGTATTTT
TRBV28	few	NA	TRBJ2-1	CASSLALLGGYNEQFF	TGTGCCAGCAGTTTGGCCCTTCTCGGAGGCTACAATGAGCAGTTCTTC
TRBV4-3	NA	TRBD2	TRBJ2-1	CASSLRAELASYNEQFF	TGCGCCAGCAGCCTCCGGGCGGAACTAGCGTCCTACAATGAGCAGTTCTTC
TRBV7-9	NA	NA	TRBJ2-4	CASSLVGGPKNIQYF	TGTGCCAGCAGCTTGGTTGGCGGCCCCAAAAACATTCAGTACTTC
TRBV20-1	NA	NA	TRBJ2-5	CSATSWNNPGDREETQYF	TGCAGTGCTACGAGCTGGAACAACCCCGGGGATAGGGAAGAGACCCAGTACTTC
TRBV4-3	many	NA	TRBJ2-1	CASSQEEYGSAPYNEQFF	TGCGCCAGCAGCCAAGAAGAGTACGGGAGTGCCCCATACAATGAGCAGTTCTTC
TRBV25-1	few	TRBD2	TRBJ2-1	CASSGLAGAHNEQFF	TGTGCCAGCAGTGGACTAGCGGGAGCCCACAATGAGCAGTTCTTC
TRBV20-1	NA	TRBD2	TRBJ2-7	CSAEAGPYEQYF	TGCAGTGCCGAAGCGGGGCCCTACGAGCAGTACTTC
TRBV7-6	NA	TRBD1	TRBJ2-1	CASSLVGTGGPISYNEQFF	TGTGCCAGCAGCTTAGTGGGGACAGGGGGACCTATCTCCTACAATGAGCAGTTCTTC